These 6 T cell receptor beta chains were all obtained from the same sample, sequenced in a study of blood T cells in healthy people across ages. Alongside a J-beta primer mix, a sample-barcoded 5' primer served in a second PCR lasting about 6 to 12 cycles. One entry per CDR3 protein, called by TCRdb with MiXCR from the 5' RACE reads. The table has hundreds of thousands of distinct CDR3 sequences, roughly 50% seen once. The material sequenced was blood. Receptors were obtained from a man at least 80 years old in good health.

This chain connects TRBV10-3 to TRBJ2-1; possibly TRBD1 for D (6 bases). The CDR3 extends over 14 amino acids. Germline CDR1 is ENHRY and CDR2 is SYGVKD. Trimming cost V 4 bases and J 7 bases, with 14 bases left between them. CDR3 loop: CAISGGDTFNEQFF. Written as DNA, the CDR3 is TGTGCCATCAGTGGAGGGGACACCTTTAATGAGCAGTTCTTC.

This clonotype has just a few counts. J is TRBJ2-6 and V is TRBV12-3 or TRBV12-4; D not certain. The length of the CDR3 is 12 residues. Trimming shortened V by 6 bases and J by 2 bases, and 2 bases separated the two germline ends. CDR3 nucleotides: TGTGCCAGCAGACCTGGGGCCAACGTCCTGACTTTC. As protein: CASRPGANVLTF.

The chain recombines TRBV5-1 with TRBJ1-2; 8 nucleotides line up with TRBD1. J lost 6 bases, V lost 0 bases, and 7 bases had no gene match. This CDR3 has 15 residues. Germline-derived CDR1 and CDR2 are SGHRS and YFSETQ. DNA of the CDR3: TGCGCCAGCAGCTTGGGAGACAGGGGCGCGGATGGCTACACCTTC. It yields the protein CASSLGDRGADGYTF.

The J gene is TRBJ1-2, the V gene TRBV13; D unresolved. The CDR3 has 16 residues. CDR1 and CDR2 from the germline V gene are PRHDT and FYEKMQ (reference sequence). The V end lost 5 bases, the J end lost 5 bases, and 21 bases lay between the germline ends. CDR3 in DNA: TGTGCCAGCAGCGCGACACCCGACCCTTTAGGATATGGCTACACCTTC. Translated, it gives CASSATPDPLGYGYTF.

This chain links TRBV20-1 with TRBJ2-3, with TRBD2 matching over 10 bases. This CDR3 spans 17 amino acids. V was clipped by 1 base and J by 14 bases; unmatched bases: 21. CDR1 and CDR2 (germline): DFQATT, SNEGSKA (reference sequence). The CDR3 DNA reads TGCAGTGCTAGAGTTTTGACTAGCGGGCTAAAGCACAGATACGCGTATTTT. Its translation: CSARVLTSGLKHRYAYF.

The V gene is TRBV5-5, the J gene TRBJ2-7; no reliable D call. Judging by the DNA end, TRBJ2-5 fits better; the J call may be wrong. The CDR3 runs 13 residues. From germline, CDR1 is SGHKS and CDR2 YYEKEE (reference sequence). The CDR3 DNA reads as TGTGCCAGCAGCTCCATCATCTTCGAGACCCAGTACTTC. Its protein is CASSSIIFETQYF.